Below are 18 T cell receptor beta chains sequenced from a single sample in a study of T cell responses to AZD1222 COVID-19 vaccine. The data were produced by immunoSEQ multiplex PCR, yet TCRdb's version contains in-frame clones alone and is incomplete. In the table there are some 200,000 clones, 70% to 90% of which are singletons. The sequencing here drew on peripheral blood, taken on day 0 of AZD1222 vaccination. Receptor source: an adult in good health.

The chain combines TRBV11-1 with TRBJ1-4; D is unresolved. This CDR3 comprises 14 residues. V was pared by 4 bases and J by 5 bases, with 11 bases between. Per the germline V gene, CDR1 is SGHAT and CDR2 is FQDESV (reference sequence). CDR3 DNA: TGTGCCAGCAGCTGGGCGACGGGGAATGAAAAACTGTTTTTT. This translates into CASSWATGNEKLFF.

On this clone: The identical CDR3 is also encoded by other nucleotide sequences in the sample. The chain joins TRBV29-1 to TRBJ1-5; no clear D. Germline V gene data show CDR1 as SQVTM and CDR2 as ANQGSEA. Trimming shortened V by 6 bases and J by 1 base, and 10 bases separated the two germline ends. This CDR3 comprises 13 residues. DNA of the CDR3: TGCAGCGTCAGGACGGGGAGCAATCAGCCCCAGCATTTT. Translated, it gives CSVRTGSNQPQHF. The entire variable domain, with the rest obtained from reference TRBV29-1 and TRBJ1-5, is as follows: SAVISQKPSRDICQRGTSLTIQCQVDSQVTMMFWYRQQPGQSLTLIATANQGSEATYESGFVIDKFPISRPNLTFSTLTVSNMSPEDSSIYLCSVRTGSNQPQHFGDGTRLSIL.

This clone was seen just once. This chain joins TRBV28 and TRBJ1-4; D gene ambiguous. This CDR3 has 14 amino acids. CDR1 and CDR2 (germline): MDHEN, SYDVKM. The germline V and J ends were trimmed by 9 bases and 7 bases, with 18 bases remaining between them. The CDR3 reads CASSTGLPTEKLFF. CDR3 DNA sequence: TGTGCCAGTTCGACGGGCCTTCCGACTGAAAAACTGTTTTTT.

The chain combines TRBV7-2 with TRBJ1-1; D gene unclear. V shed 0 bases and J shed 3 bases, with 2 bases lying between them. Germline V gene lookup returns CDR1 SGHTA and CDR2 FQGNSA. The CDR3 has 12 residues. The DNA of the CDR3 is TGTGCCAGCAGCTTAGCTCACACTGAAGCTTTCTTT. Amino acids: CASSLAHTEAFF.

The chain couples TRBV28 to TRBJ2-2; no firm D call. The CDR3 loop spans 13 amino acids. Germline V gene data show CDR1 as MDHEN and CDR2 as SYDVKM. The V end was cut by 7 bases, the J end by 0 bases, with 6 bases between. The CDR3 nucleotides are TGTGCCAGCACCGCGGCGAACACCGGGGAGCTGTTTTTT. It is translated as CASTAANTGELFF.

The chain carries TRBV3-1 (or the pseudogene TRBV3-2) and TRBJ2-7; D tentatively fits TRBD1 or TRBD2 (6 bases each). In germline, CDR1 is LGHDT, CDR2 YNNKEL (reference sequence). The CDR3 has 15 amino acids. Between the trimmed V and J ends, which lost 2 bases and 4 bases, there was a span of 15 bases. In DNA form, the CDR3 reads TGTGCCAGCAGCCAAATCGAGGGGGGAAGGTACGAGCAGTACTTC. Amino acids: CASSQIEGGRYEQYF.

The chain has TRBV27 and TRBJ2-7, with 13 bases fitting TRBD2. Germline loops: CDR1 MNHEY, CDR2 SMNVEV (reference sequence). J was trimmed by 9 bases and V by 6 bases; bases with no gene match: 8. The length of the CDR3 is 14 residues. CDR3 bases: TGTGCCAGCAGGGGGGGACTAGCGGGGACGGTGCAGTACTTC. Translated, it gives CASRGGLAGTVQYF.

This sequence joins TRBV6-5 and TRBJ2-5; D possibly corresponds to TRBD2 (6 bases). The CDR3 totals 14 residues. Germline lookup yields CDR1 MNHEY and CDR2 SVGAGI. With 6 bases removed from V and 1 base from J, the gap between germline ends came to 12 bases. CDR3 region: CASSRNGGQETQYF. For the CDR3, the DNA is TGTGCCAGCAGCAGGAACGGGGGCCAAGAGACCCAGTACTTC.

The J gene is TRBJ2-7, the V gene TRBV6-5; D assignment may be TRBD1 or TRBD2 (6 bases each). CDR1 is MNHEY and CDR2 is SVGAGI in the germline V gene. The CDR3 has 15 amino acids. Trimming removed 8 bases at V and 2 bases at J, with 19 bases between. CDR3 amino acids: CASSGVGGGPYEQYF. DNA for the CDR3: TGTGCCAGCTCGGGGGTTGGTGGGGGCCCCTACGAGCAGTACTTC.

The chain employs TRBV12-3 or TRBV12-4 and TRBJ2-5, with D possibly matching TRBD2 (6 bases). The CDR3 contains 13 residues. The V end was cut by 4 bases, the J end by 9 bases, with 15 bases between. The CDR3 sequence is CASSSVGGEAQYF. The CDR3 nucleotides are TGTGCCAGCAGTTCGGTTGGAGGGGAGGCCCAGTACTTC.

The chain couples TRBV27 to TRBJ2-1, with 7 positions matching TRBD1. The V and J ends lost 6 bases and 5 bases, in that order; junction bases with no gene match: 7. In germline, CDR1 is MNHEY, CDR2 SMNVEV (reference sequence). This CDR3 spans 14 amino acids. The CDR3 DNA sequence: TGTGCCAGCAGGACGGGACAGAAAGACAATGAGCAGTTCTTC. It specifies CASRTGQKDNEQFF.

J is TRBJ2-1 and V is TRBV9; 8 bases fit TRBD2. The V segment lost 0 bases and the J segment 7 bases; nucleotides outside the gene matches: 6. CDR1 is SGDLS, CDR2 YYNGEE, per germline. The CDR3 spans 15 residues. The chain's CDR3 is CASSVGSGSWNEQFF. For the CDR3, the DNA is TGTGCCAGCAGCGTAGGGAGCGGGAGTTGGAATGAGCAGTTCTTC.

The chain has TRBV7-9 and TRBJ2-5; 10 positions match TRBD2. CDR1 SEHNR and CDR2 FQNEAQ come from the germline V gene (reference sequence). The CDR3 runs 14 residues. With V trimmed by 5 bases and J by 5 bases, 5 bases remained unmatched. CDR3 sequence reads: CASSMGLAYETQYF. CDR3 nucleotides: TGTGCCAGCAGCATGGGACTAGCGTACGAGACCCAGTACTTC.

The CDR3 here is CASSLGQGTYEQYF. The CDR3 region has the DNA TGTGCCAGCAGCTTAGGACAGGGGACCTACGAGCAGTACTTC. The V and J genes are TRBV7-9 and TRBJ2-7; TRBD1 matches at 8 bases. CDR3 length: 14 residues. Germline CDR1 and CDR2: SEHNR and FQNEAQ (reference sequence). The junction had 1 base not matched to a gene; V was cut back by 1 base and J by 2 bases.

This chain connects TRBV10-2 to TRBJ2-5; D is unresolved. The CDR3 spans 12 residues. The V gene lost 0 bases and the J gene lost 5 bases, with 4 bases spanning the gap. Germline V gives CDR1 WSHSY, CDR2 SAAADI. The CDR3 sequence is CASSESGETQYF. The CDR3 DNA sequence: TGCGCCAGCAGTGAGTCAGGGGAGACCCAGTACTTC.

The chain carries TRBV25-1 and TRBJ2-1, with TRBD2 matching 8 bases. The CDR3 length is 13 residues. V lost 4 bases and J lost 9; bases outside the gene matches: 5. The germline V gene encodes CDR1 MGHDK and CDR2 SYGVNS. Written as DNA, the CDR3 is TGTGCCAGCAGTGTAGCGGGACTTCTTGAGCAGTTCTTC. Translated, it gives CASSVAGLLEQFF.

The rearrangement uses TRBV6-2 or TRBV6-3 and TRBJ1-3; D possibly corresponds to TRBD1 (5 bases). V lost 5 bases and J lost 0, with 8 bases in between. The CDR3 length is 14 residues. Germline CDR1 and CDR2: MNHEY and SVGEGT. This chain's CDR3 is CASSKQASGNTIYF. The CDR3 DNA is TGTGCCAGCAGTAAACAGGCCTCTGGAAACACCATATATTTT.

The chain couples TRBV5-1 to TRBJ2-7; the D call may be TRBD1 or TRBD2 (5 bases each). The CDR3 covers 14 residues. The germline V and J ends were trimmed by 6 bases and 2 bases, with 15 bases remaining between them. CDR1 and CDR2 (germline): SGHRS, YFSETQ. CDR3 bases: TGCGCCAGCACCCTTGGGACGTTTACCTACGAGCAGTACTTC. Its protein is CASTLGTFTYEQYF. Drawing the rest from reference TRBV5-1 and TRBJ2-7, the complete variable domain is KAGVTQTPRYLIKTRGQQVTLSCSPISGHRSVSWYQQTPGQGLQFLFEYFSETQRNKGNFPGRFSGRQFSNSRSEMNVSTLELGDSALYLCASTLGTFTYEQYFGPGTRLTVT.